The 25 T cell receptor beta chains given below trace back to one sample, sequenced in a study of blood T cell repertoires in COVID-19. TCRdb's copy holds only in-frame clones and misses some; the assay was immunoSEQ multiplex PCR. The table has around 130,000 clones, around 85% seen once. Input material: peripheral blood. The source is a man aged 55 to 70 with acute or convalescent COVID-19.

The CDR3 here is CASFGWGVSYTF. The CDR3 DNA sequence: TGTGCCAGCTTCGGATGGGGGGTTAGCTACACCTTC. The rearrangement links TRBV12-3 or TRBV12-4 to TRBJ1-2; D is possibly TRBD1 (5 bases). Trimming stripped 8 bases from V and 9 bases from J, with 16 bases between. The CDR3 is 12 amino acids.

The rearrangement links TRBV6-6 to TRBJ2-2; 10 nucleotides line up with TRBD1. The CDR3 length is 15 residues. Germline CDR1 is MNHNY and CDR2 is SVGAGI (reference sequence). Losses at the gene ends were 5 bases for V and 5 bases for J; bases not matched to a gene: 5. The CDR3: CASSPRQGATGELFF. Written as DNA, the CDR3 is TGTGCCAGCAGTCCTCGACAGGGGGCGACCGGGGAGCTGTTTTTT.

This clone appeared a few times. This chain connects TRBV18 to TRBJ1-3; 8 bases align to TRBD1. CDR3 length: 14 residues. Germline loops: CDR1 KGHSH, CDR2 LQKENI. V was pared by 6 bases and J by 4 bases, with 5 bases of the junction left unmatched. CDR3 sequence (DNA): TGTGCCAGCTCGCTGGGACAGGCCGGAAACACCATATATTTT. Translating it yields CASSLGQAGNTIYF.

The rearrangement links TRBV5-5 to TRBJ2-7; 7 nucleotides match TRBD1. Germline lookup yields CDR1 SGHKS and CDR2 YYEKEE (reference sequence). With V trimmed by 1 base and J by 6 bases, 1 base remained unmatched. CDR3 size: 12 residues. In DNA form, the CDR3 reads TGTGCCAGCAGCTTGACAGGGGCCGAGCAGTACTTC. Translated: CASSLTGAEQYF.

The chain uses TRBV30 and TRBJ2-5, with 9 bases matching TRBD1. Germline assignment: CDR1 GTSNPN and CDR2 SVGIG (reference sequence). CDR3 length: 15 amino acids. Trimming removed 0 bases from V and 9 bases from J; junction bases left unmatched: 11. The DNA for the CDR3 is TGTGCCTGGAGTGTCCCTCCCGGACAGGGGACGCCCCAGTACTTC. Amino acid sequence: CAWSVPPGQGTPQYF. The variable domain in full, completed from reference TRBV30 and TRBJ2-5, reads SQTIHQWPATLVQPVGSPLSLECTVEGTSNPNLYWYRQAAGRGLQLLFYSVGIGQISSEVPQNLSASRPQDRQFILSSKKLLLSDSGFYLCAWSVPPGQGTPQYFGPGTRLLVL.

CDR3: CASSQDGTGRYEQYF. DNA of the CDR3: TGCGCCAGCAGCCAAGACGGGACAGGGAGGTACGAGCAGTACTTC. The rearrangement uses TRBV4-1 and TRBJ2-7, with 9 bases aligning to TRBD1. The CDR3 length is 15 residues. Germline CDR1 is MGHRA and CDR2 is YSYEKL. V gave up 0 bases and J gave up 4 bases; unmatched junction bases: 4.

V is TRBV6-5 and J is TRBJ1-1; tentatively, D is TRBD1 (5 bases). Germline CDR1 is MNHEY and CDR2 is SVGAGI. Trimming cost V 0 bases and J 1 base, with 6 bases left between them. The CDR3 contains 14 residues. CDR3 coding DNA: TGTGCCAGCAGTTACTCACAGGCGAACACTGAAGCTTTCTTT. This gives the protein CASSYSQANTEAFF.

This clone was counted between two and nine times. The gene calls are TRBV19 and TRBJ2-3, with D perhaps TRBD2 (6 bases). Germline V gene data show CDR1 as LNHDA and CDR2 as SQIVND (reference sequence). The CDR3 runs 14 residues. Trimming removed 4 bases from V and 4 bases from J, with 12 bases in between. The DNA for the CDR3 is TGTGCCAGTAGTACCGTGGAGGGTTCAGATACGCAGTATTTT. This translates into CASSTVEGSDTQYF.

The CDR3 reads CASSYYGQDTGELFF. The DNA for the CDR3 is TGTGCCAGCAGTTATTACGGACAGGACACCGGGGAGCTGTTTTTT. V is TRBV6-2 or TRBV6-3 and J is TRBJ2-2; the match to TRBD1 covers 7 bases. CDR3 length equals 15 residues. Trimming removed 3 bases from V and 3 bases from J; junction bases left unmatched: 4. Germline V lookup: CDR1 MNHEY, CDR2 SVGEGT.

The chain employs TRBV25-1 and TRBJ2-7; unclear D gene. The CDR3 loop spans 14 amino acids. V lost 4 bases to trimming and J lost 2 bases, with 12 bases between them. CDR1 and CDR2 (germline): MGHDK, SYGVNS. The CDR3 loop is CASSGLQATYEQYF. CDR3 in DNA: TGTGCCAGCAGTGGGCTCCAGGCCACCTACGAGCAGTACTTC.

The chain combines TRBV27 with TRBJ2-1, with D perhaps TRBD2 (6 bases). Germline CDR1 is MNHEY and CDR2 is SMNVEV (reference sequence). V was trimmed by 3 bases and J by 10 bases, leaving 10 bases between them. The CDR3 totals 12 residues. The CDR3 region is CASSFGGTEQFF. CDR3 coding DNA: TGTGCCAGCAGTTTTGGCGGGACGGAGCAGTTCTTC.

This rearrangement joins TRBV10-3 to TRBJ2-7; 7 nucleotides line up with TRBD1. With 3 bases clipped from V and 0 bases from J, the junction kept 2 bases outside the gene matches. Germline-derived CDR1 and CDR2 are ENHRY and SYGVKD. The CDR3 length is 14 residues. The CDR3 is CAISDRDSSYEQYF. CDR3 coding DNA: TGTGCCATCAGTGACCGGGACAGCTCCTACGAGCAGTACTTC.

The rearrangement joins TRBV7-2 to TRBJ2-7; TRBD2 is a possible D gene (6 bases). CDR3 length equals 15 residues. Germline CDR1 reads SGHTA; CDR2 reads FQGNSA. V lost 3 bases, J lost 1 base, and 13 bases lay in between. This chain's CDR3 is CASSLKGGTSYEQYF. The CDR3, as DNA: TGTGCCAGCAGCTTGAAGGGCGGGACGTCCTACGAGCAGTACTTC.

V gene TRBV6-5 combines with J gene TRBJ2-1; 13 nucleotides line up with TRBD2. CDR1 and CDR2 (germline): MNHEY, SVGAGI. The CDR3 is 15 amino acids. V lost 5 bases, J lost 6 bases, and 4 bases stayed unmatched. For the CDR3, the DNA is TGTGCCAGCAGTCATACTAGCGGGAGGGCCAATGAGCAGTTCTTC. Protein: CASSHTSGRANEQFF.

The rearrangement uses TRBV5-1 and TRBJ2-1, with 13 bases matching TRBD2. J gave up 4 bases and V 0 bases, and 4 bases lay outside the gene matches. Looked up from germline, CDR1 is SGHRS and CDR2 is YFSETQ. The CDR3 totals 17 residues. CDR3: CASSLEGTSGTYNEQFF. CDR3 sequence (DNA): TGCGCCAGCAGCTTGGAAGGGACTAGCGGGACGTACAATGAGCAGTTCTTC.

The rearrangement links TRBV4-3 to TRBJ2-1; 9 bases agree with TRBD2. CDR1 and CDR2 from the germline V gene are LGHNA and YSLEER. CDR3 length: 17 residues. The ends lost 4 bases at V and 7 bases at J; junction bases unmatched: 14. The CDR3, as DNA: TGCGCCAGCAGCCCCCAACCCGCTAGCGGGACCGGAAATGAGCAGTTCTTC. Amino acid sequence: CASSPQPASGTGNEQFF.

The rearrangement joins TRBV7-2 to TRBJ1-1, with a tentative D call TRBD1 (6 bases). The CDR3 contains 13 residues. Germline CDR1 is SGHTA and CDR2 is FQGNSA. V lost 5 bases and J 4 bases, leaving 11 bases between the germline ends. Written as DNA, the CDR3 is TGTGCCAGCAGCCAGGGGAGGGGCACTGAAGCTTTCTTT. Its protein is CASSQGRGTEAFF.

The chain is built from TRBV3-1 (or the pseudogene TRBV3-2) and TRBJ2-3; possibly TRBD2 for D (5 bases). The germline gives CDR1 LGHDT, CDR2 YNNKEL (reference sequence). The CDR3 length is 14 residues. V was shortened by 4 bases and J by 2 bases, with 10 bases between the two germline ends. The CDR3 is CASSPSGFTDTQYF. CDR3 bases: TGTGCCAGCAGCCCCTCGGGGTTCACAGATACGCAGTATTTT.

The CDR3 region is CASSPAQEGVGAFF. CDR3 coding DNA: TGTGCCAGCTCACCGGCACAGGAAGGGGTGGGAGCTTTCTTT. The chain carries TRBV18 and TRBJ1-1; D perhaps matches TRBD1 (5 bases). CDR1 is KGHSH and CDR2 is LQKENI in the germline V gene. Trimming removed 3 bases from V and 10 bases from J, with 18 bases in between. This CDR3 contains 14 residues.

The chain joins TRBV9 to TRBJ2-1; 8 bases match TRBD1. The J segment lost 4 bases and the V segment lost 4 bases, leaving 10 bases of the junction unmatched. CDR3 length equals 16 residues. The germline CDR1 and CDR2 sequences are SGDLS and YYNGEE. The CDR3 here is CASSTRPGQGYNEQFF. Written as DNA, the CDR3 is TGTGCCAGCAGCACCCGACCCGGACAGGGATACAATGAGCAGTTCTTC.

The chain combines TRBV6-5 with TRBJ1-2; tentative D call: TRBD1 (6 bases). Germline CDR1 MNHEY, CDR2 SVGAGI. This CDR3 region has 13 residues. V lost 6 bases to trimming and J lost 6 bases, with 14 bases between them. CDR3 in amino acids: CASRGTQGNGYTF. The CDR3 DNA reads TGTGCCAGCAGGGGGACACAGGGAAATGGCTACACCTTC.

This chain connects TRBV29-1 to TRBJ2-1; 9 bases agree with TRBD2. Per germline, CDR1 SQVTM and CDR2 ANQGSEA. This CDR3 region has 16 residues. V shed 3 bases and J 7 bases; nucleotides not matched to a gene: 13. DNA of the CDR3: TGCAGCGTTGAGCGGCTAGCGGGAAGGCCCGGGAATGAGCAGTTCTTC. As protein: CSVERLAGRPGNEQFF.

The CDR3: CASSLEDSGRFNIQYF. The CDR3 DNA follows: TGTGCCAGCAGCTTAGAAGATAGCGGGAGATTCAACATTCAGTACTTC. V gene TRBV11-2 combines with J gene TRBJ2-4; 9 positions match TRBD2. Germline V lookup: CDR1 SGHAT, CDR2 FQNNGV. After removal of 0 bases from V and 7 bases from J, the junction contained 7 bases not matched to a gene. This CDR3 is built from 16 residues.

The chain couples TRBV9 to TRBJ2-1, with 12 bases aligning to TRBD2. The CDR3 totals 19 residues. V lost 0 bases to trimming and J lost 0 bases; unmatched junction nucleotides: 7. From germline, CDR1 is SGDLS and CDR2 YYNGEE. CDR3 amino acids: CASSVEGLAGRSSYNEQFF. In DNA form, the CDR3 reads TGTGCCAGCAGCGTAGAGGGACTAGCGGGTAGGAGCTCCTACAATGAGCAGTTCTTC.

The chain has TRBV29-1 and TRBJ2-7; D gene unclear. The CDR3 has 12 residues. Deletions cut 7 bases from V and 0 bases from J, with 10 bases between. In germline, CDR1 is SQVTM, CDR2 ANQGSEA. Here the CDR3 DNA reads TGCAGCGGGCAGGCCGGCTCCTACGAGCAGTACTTC. The encoded protein is CSGQAGSYEQYF.